This entry lists 15 T cell receptor beta chains sequenced from one sample in a study of blood T cell repertoires in COVID-19. TCRdb's copy holds only in-frame clones and misses some; the assay was immunoSEQ multiplex PCR. This sample has about 250,000 clones, with 84% found just once. The source material was peripheral blood. These receptors originate from a man aged 45 to 65 with acute or convalescent COVID-19.

The V call is TRBV5-4, the J call TRBJ2-7; TRBD1 matches at 12 bases. From germline, CDR1 is SGHNT and CDR2 YYREEE (reference sequence). The CDR3 sequence is 16 residues long. V lost 3 bases to trimming and J lost 3 bases; unmatched junction nucleotides: 7. DNA for the CDR3: TGTGCCAGCAGCTGGGGACAGGGGGCACGGCTCTACGAGCAGTACTTC. It is translated as CASSWGQGARLYEQYF.

The chain couples TRBV5-4 to TRBJ2-1, with 7 bases matching TRBD2. The trim removed 0 bases at V and 3 bases at J, leaving 6 bases unmatched. The CDR3 is 16 residues long. Germline CDR1 is SGHNT and CDR2 is YYREEE (reference sequence). The CDR3 region is CASSLEGGSIYNEQFF. CDR3 coding DNA: TGTGCCAGCAGCTTGGAAGGCGGGAGTATCTACAATGAGCAGTTCTTC.

V and J are TRBV12-3 or TRBV12-4 and TRBJ1-2; TRBD1 is a possible D gene (6 bases). The CDR3 totals 13 residues. V lost 7 bases, J lost 0 bases, and 9 bases lay in between. CDR3 loop: CASTGQPNYGYTF. The CDR3, as DNA: TGTGCCAGCACCGGACAGCCTAACTATGGCTACACCTTC.

V gene TRBV11-3 combines with J gene TRBJ2-3, with TRBD1 matching over 10 bases. Germline V gene sequence: CDR1 SGHNT, CDR2 YENEEA. Trimming cost V 8 bases and J 1 base; bases outside gene matches: 12. The CDR3 is made up of 17 amino acids. The CDR3: CASGRPGTGARTDTQYF. CDR3 in DNA: TGTGCCAGCGGCCGACCCGGGACAGGGGCCCGCACAGATACGCAGTATTTT.

The V call is TRBV30, the J call TRBJ2-2, with a tentative D call TRBD1 (5 bases). V lost 0 bases and J lost 0, with 5 bases in between. The CDR3 has 14 amino acids. In germline, CDR1 is GTSNPN, CDR2 SVGIG (reference sequence). The CDR3 loop is CAWSVGANTGELFF. The DNA for the CDR3 is TGTGCCTGGAGTGTAGGGGCGAACACCGGGGAGCTGTTTTTT.

The rearrangement joins TRBV23-1 to TRBJ1-2; TRBD1 might be the D (6 bases). TRBV23-1 is placed among ORFs of uncertain function. Trimming stripped 1 base from V and 5 bases from J, with 14 bases between. The CDR3 contains 15 residues. The DNA of the CDR3 is TGCGCCAGCAGTCAATTGTCAGGTCAGGGGTATGGCTACACCTTC. Protein sequence: CASSQLSGQGYGYTF.

This sequence joins TRBV9 and TRBJ2-2, with 7 positions matching TRBD2. This CDR3 region has 15 residues. Losses at the gene ends were 4 bases for V and 1 base for J; bases not matched to a gene: 4. Germline-derived CDR1 and CDR2 are SGDLS and YYNGEE. In nucleotides, the CDR3 is TGTGCCAGCAGCCACGAGCGGGGGAACACCGGGGAGCTGTTTTTT. The encoded protein is CASSHERGNTGELFF. The full variable domain, completed using reference TRBV9 and TRBJ2-2, is DSGVTQTPKHLITATGQRVTLRCSPRSGDLSVYWYQQSLDQGLQFLIQYYNGEERAKGNILERFSAQQFPDLHSELNLSSLELGDSALYFCASSHERGNTGELFFGEGSRLTVL.

This clone was picked up a small number of times. This rearrangement joins TRBV7-2 to TRBJ2-1, with a tentative D call TRBD2 (6 bases). This CDR3 comprises 17 residues. Trimming removed 0 bases from V and 7 bases from J, with 19 bases in between. Looked up from germline, CDR1 is SGHTA and CDR2 is FQGNSA. CDR3 protein: CASSLAPGLLGRNEQFF. The CDR3 bases are TGTGCCAGCAGCTTAGCGCCGGGACTCTTAGGAAGGAATGAGCAGTTCTTC.

This clone was recorded only once. The chain uses TRBV15 and TRBJ2-2, with D uncertain. The CDR3 contains 14 residues. Germline V gives CDR1 LNHNV, CDR2 YYDKDF (reference sequence). Trimming took off 1 base at V and 3 bases at J, with 6 bases between the two ends. CDR3 protein: CATSRVSDTGELFF. Here the CDR3 DNA reads TGTGCCACCAGCAGAGTTTCTGACACCGGGGAGCTGTTTTTT.

The chain has TRBV7-2 and TRBJ1-2, with 8 nucleotides matching TRBD1. With V trimmed by 7 bases and J by 3 bases, 7 bases remained unmatched. Germline CDR1 is SGHTA and CDR2 is FQGNSA. This CDR3 is built from 14 residues. The CDR3 DNA reads TGTGCCAGCACCCCCATACAGGGGGACTATGGCTACACCTTC. Its protein product is CASTPIQGDYGYTF.

This chain connects TRBV2 to TRBJ2-7; TRBD1 is a possible D gene (5 bases). The CDR3 extends over 15 amino acids. Trimming stripped 3 bases from V and 3 bases from J, with 15 bases between. The germline V gene encodes CDR1 SNHLY and CDR2 FYNNEI. The CDR3 sequence is CASSEGHPSLYEQYF. DNA of the CDR3: TGTGCCAGCAGTGAGGGGCACCCCTCCCTCTACGAGCAGTACTTC.

The chain employs TRBV6-1 and TRBJ1-6; tentative D call: TRBD1 (5 bases). This CDR3 has 14 amino acids. The germline V gene has CDR1 MNHNS and CDR2 SASEGT. Trimming stripped 1 base from V and 7 bases from J, with 8 bases between. CDR3 in DNA: TGTGCCAGCAGTGAAGAGGGGATGAATTCACCCCTCCACTTT. Amino acids: CASSEEGMNSPLHF.

This clone has just a few counts. The V gene is TRBV4-1, the J gene TRBJ1-1, with 7 bases aligning to TRBD1. V lost 0 bases and J lost 1; bases outside the gene matches: 5. The V gene's germline CDR1 is MGHRA and CDR2 YSYEKL. There are 16 residues in the CDR3. This chain's CDR3 is CASSQDTRQGNTEAFF. The CDR3, as DNA: TGCGCCAGCAGCCAAGATACCCGACAGGGGAACACTGAAGCTTTCTTT.

The chain combines TRBV7-9 with TRBJ2-3, with 14 nucleotides matching TRBD2. CDR3 length equals 16 residues. Per the germline V gene, CDR1 is SEHNR and CDR2 is FQNEAQ (reference sequence). With V trimmed by 3 bases and J by 4 bases, 3 bases remained unmatched. The DNA for the CDR3 is TGTGCCAGCAGCTTGGGGACTAGCGGGAGTGCAGATACGCAGTATTTT. Amino acids: CASSLGTSGSADTQYF.

The rearrangement joins TRBV13 to TRBJ2-7, with TRBD1 matching over 8 bases. V was clipped by 1 base and J by 4 bases; unmatched bases: 15. The CDR3 sequence is 18 residues long. Germline V gene lookup returns CDR1 PRHDT and CDR2 FYEKMQ (reference sequence). The CDR3 sequence: CASSLAKNTGQETYEQYF. CDR3 nucleotides: TGTGCCAGCAGCTTAGCGAAAAATACGGGACAGGAGACTTACGAGCAGTACTTC.